This T cell receptor beta chain was captured by sequencing in a study of memory CD4+ T cells and cytomegalovirus serostatus. The ends were cut back, 0 bases at V and 5 bases at J, with 7 bases in the middle. This CDR3 is built from 13 residues. Germline V gene lookup returns CDR1 SGHDN and CDR2 FVKESK. The sort gate was single viable CD3+CD4+CD8-CD45RO+ cells for memory CD4+ T cells. TCRdb keeps only in-frame clones here, not all; method: immunoSEQ multiplex PCR. The data show 35,000 to 45,000 clones, more than 75% seen once. The sample was memory CD4+ T cells from blood. The J gene is TRBJ1-1, the V gene TRBV14, with D perhaps matching TRBD1 (6 bases). The source is an adult in good health and CMV-seronegative. The CDR3 is CASSQDQGTEAFF. The CDR3 nucleotides are TGTGCCAGCAGCCAAGATCAGGGGACTGAAGCTTTCTTT.